A single T cell receptor (beta chain) is shown here with its context. This same CDR3 is encoded by further DNA sequences in the sample. V shed 4 bases, J shed 6 bases, and the junction held 7 bases outside the gene matches. Germline assignment: CDR1 SGHRS and CDR2 YFSETQ. This CDR3 has 14 residues. The record originates from a study of blood T cell repertoires in COVID-19. The repertoire was sequenced with immunoSEQ multiplex PCR; TCRdb's copy has only in-frame clones and lacks some. The sample consists of roughly 160,000 clones, 80% to 85% of them appearing once. This sequence was found in a woman aged 55-70 years who had recovered from COVID-19. The chain combines TRBV5-1 with TRBJ2-1; the match to TRBD1 covers 7 bases. Sample: PBMCs or T cells enriched from blood (not recorded which). CDR3 sequence reads: CASSLGAGGNEQFF. The DNA of the CDR3 is TGCGCCAGCAGCCTGGGGGCAGGGGGCAATGAGCAGTTCTTC.